What follows are 12 T cell receptor beta chains derived from one specimen sequenced in a study of blood T cells in healthy people across ages. Sample-barcoded 5' priming and a J-beta primer mix drove a second PCR of about 6 to 12 cycles. TCRdb analysed the 5' RACE reads with MiXCR anew, one entry per CDR3 protein. This table holds some 1,800,000 distinct CDR3 sequences, 39% found once. Specimen: blood. The receptors were gathered from a human donor in good health.

The gene calls are TRBV15 and TRBJ2-1; 12 bases are a match to TRBD2. Germline CDR1 is LNHNV and CDR2 is YYDKDF (reference sequence). The CDR3 loop spans 15 amino acids. V lost 5 bases to trimming and J lost 8 bases; unmatched junction nucleotides: 7. In nucleotides, the CDR3 is TGTGCCACCAGCGGAGGGACTAGCGGGTTACATGAGCAGTTCTTC. This translates into CATSGGTSGLHEQFF. Full variable domain (outside the CDR3, taken from reference TRBV15 and TRBJ2-1): DAMVIQNPRYQVTQFGKPVTLSCSQTLNHNVMYWYQQKSSQAPKLLFHYYDKDFNNEADTPDNFQSRRPNTSFCFLDIRSPGLGDTAMYLCATSGGTSGLHEQFFGPGTRLTVL.

J is TRBJ2-5 and V is TRBV24-1; TRBD1 might be the D (7 bases). Germline V gene lookup returns CDR1 KGHDR and CDR2 SFDVKD. The CDR3 covers 15 residues. The germline V and J ends were trimmed by 5 bases and 2 bases, with 14 bases remaining between them. CDR3 sequence reads: CATSGGTAKQETQYF. CDR3 DNA: TGTGCCACCAGTGGCGGGACAGCAAAACAAGAGACCCAGTACTTC.

The rearrangement links TRBV20-1 to TRBJ2-1; the D gene could be TRBD1 or TRBD2 (5 bases each). This CDR3 has 12 amino acids. V was clipped by 7 bases and J by 8 bases, with 15 bases between them. In germline, CDR1 is DFQATT, CDR2 SNEGSKA (reference sequence). The chain's CDR3 is CSGPGRADEQFF. The DNA for the CDR3 is TGCAGTGGTCCAGGGCGGGCCGATGAGCAGTTCTTC.

This clonotype was detected only a few times. The V and J genes are TRBV11-2 and TRBJ2-5, with a weak D call TRBD2 (5 bases). Trimming took off 5 bases at V and 7 bases at J, with 17 bases between the two ends. Germline CDR1 and CDR2: SGHAT and FQNNGV. The CDR3 totals 14 residues. CDR3 amino acids: CASSPPGNLGTQYF. Here the CDR3 DNA reads TGTGCCAGCAGCCCCCCCGGGAATTTAGGGACCCAGTACTTC.

Only a few counts were recorded for this clonotype. The rearrangement joins TRBV7-2 to TRBJ2-1; 13 bases agree with TRBD2. The V gene's germline CDR1 is SGHTA and CDR2 FQGNSA. V shed 1 base and J 11 bases; nucleotides not matched to a gene: 8. The CDR3 loop spans 16 amino acids. CDR3 bases: TGTGCCAGCAGCTTAGGGAGGGGGACTAGCGGGGCCCAGCAGTTCTTC. Residues: CASSLGRGTSGAQQFF. The whole variable domain, filled in from reference TRBV7-2 and TRBJ2-1, reads GAGVSQSPSNKVTEKGKDVELRCDPISGHTALYWYRQSLGQGLEFLIYFQGNSAPDKSGLPSDRFSAERTGGSVSTLTIQRTQQEDSAVYLCASSLGRGTSGAQQFFGPGTRLTVL.

The V and J genes are TRBV10-3 and TRBJ2-7; no definite D call. Trimming took 4 bases from V and 0 from J, leaving 10 bases between them. The CDR3 is 14 residues long. CDR1 ENHRY and CDR2 SYGVKD come from the germline V gene. For the CDR3, the DNA is TGTGCCATCAGTGGTAACGAAAACTCCTACGAGCAGTACTTC. Its protein is CAISGNENSYEQYF.

The DNA of the CDR3 is TGTGCCAGCAGCTTAGGACTAGGGCTCGGGACTGAAGCTTTCTTT. Residues: CASSLGLGLGTEAFF. V and J are TRBV7-2 and TRBJ1-1; D unclear. Germline-derived CDR1 and CDR2 are SGHTA and FQGNSA. V was trimmed by 1 base and J by 5 bases, leaving 14 bases between them. This CDR3 spans 15 amino acids.

The chain combines TRBV12-3 or TRBV12-4 with TRBJ2-1; 8 bases agree with TRBD1. Germline trimming cut 5 bases from V and 5 bases from J; bases unmatched to any gene: 11. CDR3 length: 16 amino acids. CDR3 nucleotides: TGTGCCAGCAGTCACCGACAGGGGATTTTAGACAATGAGCAGTTCTTC. This gives the protein CASSHRQGILDNEQFF.

The sample holds a few counts of this clonotype. This rearrangement joins TRBV20-1 to TRBJ2-1; D not certain. CDR1 and CDR2 from the germline V gene are DFQATT and SNEGSKA (reference sequence). V was trimmed by 1 base and J by 4 bases, leaving 8 bases between them. This CDR3 is built from 13 residues. CDR3: CSARVDHYNEQFF. The DNA for the CDR3 is TGCAGTGCTAGAGTGGACCATTACAATGAGCAGTTCTTC.

The chain has TRBV10-3 and TRBJ2-5; TRBD1 aligns across 7 bases. Germline CDR1 reads ENHRY; CDR2 reads SYGVKD. Losses at the gene ends were 6 bases for V and 4 bases for J; bases not matched to a gene: 5. This CDR3 has 13 amino acids. The CDR3 here is CAISQGVVETQYF. The DNA for the CDR3 is TGTGCCATCAGCCAGGGGGTAGTAGAGACCCAGTACTTC.

This clonotype was counted between two and nine times. The chain links TRBV4-3 to TRBJ1-2, with D uncertain. V lost 6 bases and J 7 bases, leaving 21 bases between the germline ends. CDR1 is LGHNA and CDR2 is YSLEER in the germline V gene. This CDR3 spans 15 amino acids. The CDR3 reads CASSQRYREGLGYTF. The CDR3 region has the DNA TGCGCCAGCAGTCAAAGGTACCGCGAAGGACTTGGCTACACCTTC.

This chain joins TRBV28 and TRBJ2-7, with 10 bases lining up with TRBD1. The ends lost 10 bases at V and 5 bases at J; junction bases unmatched: 11. The germline gives CDR1 MDHEN, CDR2 SYDVKM. CDR3 length: 14 residues. The CDR3 reads CATSRGTGVDEQYF. CDR3 bases: TGTGCCACCAGCAGAGGGACAGGGGTCGACGAGCAGTACTTC.